Listed below are T cell receptor beta chains from one sample, sequenced in a study of CD8+CD57+ T cells in acquired aplastic anemia. TCRdb itself ran the reads through MiXCR, one entry per CDR3 protein. The sample lists some 120,000 distinct CDR3 sequences, about 48% seen once, with roughly 2.6% in the top ten. Sequenced sample: sorted CD4+, CD8+, or CD8+CD57+ T cells (not recorded which) from PBMCs. These receptors all stem from a human donor in good health, serving as a control. The CDR3 runs from the conserved cysteine through the conserved F or W. Clone size is stated in some rows and not others, as once, few, many or a class when expanded.

j_gene: TRBJ1-1; abundance: many; v_gene: TRBV7-6; CDR3aa: CASSRGQGVKAFF
j_gene: TRBJ1-2; abundance: .; v_gene: TRBV11-1; CDR3aa: CASSRRVVTVGDNYGYTF
j_gene: TRBJ2-3; abundance: many; v_gene: TRBV11-2; CDR3aa: CASSLRTERGDTQYF
j_gene: TRBJ2-2; abundance: many; v_gene: TRBV7-9; CDR3aa: CASSRARPNTGELFF
j_gene: TRBJ2-3; abundance: many; v_gene: TRBV20-1; CDR3aa: CSAGTGPLLDTQYF
j_gene: TRBJ1-4; abundance: .; v_gene: TRBV25-1; CDR3aa: CASSVSGGFEKLFF
j_gene: TRBJ2-4; abundance: .; v_gene: TRBV6-2/TRBV6-3; CDR3aa: CASSSHASPTGKNIQYF
j_gene: TRBJ2-7; abundance: many; v_gene: TRBV19; CDR3aa: CASSIASSYEQYF
j_gene: TRBJ1-2; abundance: .; v_gene: TRBV19; CDR3aa: CASSRDGADYGYTF
j_gene: TRBJ2-7; abundance: many; v_gene: TRBV12-3/TRBV12-4; CDR3aa: CASSLRGGGTSYEQYF
j_gene: TRBJ2-3; abundance: .; v_gene: TRBV29-1; CDR3aa: CSVEDPRLASTDTQYF
j_gene: TRBJ2-7; abundance: .; v_gene: TRBV15; CDR3aa: CATSRGRGESYEQYF
j_gene: TRBJ2-7; abundance: once; v_gene: TRBV7-9; CDR3aa: CASSLDGGTGHF
j_gene: TRBJ1-2; abundance: .; v_gene: TRBV7-8; CDR3aa: CASSLGAGKDFGYTF
j_gene: TRBJ2-7; abundance: many; v_gene: TRBV3-1; CDR3aa: CASSLRMTSGGSPYEQYF
j_gene: TRBJ2-1; abundance: .; v_gene: TRBV2; CDR3aa: CAGSLGLRGNEQFF
j_gene: TRBJ1-1; abundance: .; v_gene: TRBV19; CDR3aa: CASSISLSWGTEAFF
j_gene: TRBJ2-7; abundance: .; v_gene: TRBV7-3; CDR3aa: CASSVDISYEQYF
j_gene: TRBJ1-2; abundance: many; v_gene: TRBV29-1; CDR3aa: CSAVGQGHYGYTF
j_gene: TRBJ1-5; abundance: .; v_gene: TRBV10-3; CDR3aa: CASSPSHQPQHF
j_gene: TRBJ1-6; abundance: few; v_gene: TRBV7-8; CDR3aa: CASSLTDRSYNSPLHF
j_gene: TRBJ2-2; abundance: .; v_gene: TRBV19; CDR3aa: CASSSWGSSTPNTGELFF
j_gene: TRBJ1-2; abundance: .; v_gene: TRBV2; CDR3aa: CASSPRGSYGYTF
j_gene: TRBJ1-1; abundance: .; v_gene: TRBV19; CDR3aa: CASSPDSPSTGAFF
j_gene: TRBJ1-1; abundance: .; v_gene: TRBV20-1; CDR3aa: CSASDPSTEAFF
j_gene: TRBJ1-6; abundance: many; v_gene: TRBV5-2; CDR3aa: CASNLLGVTGELRYNSPLHF
j_gene: TRBJ2-1; abundance: many; v_gene: TRBV7-2; CDR3aa: CASSSPGLAGGYNEQFF
j_gene: TRBJ1-2; abundance: many; v_gene: TRBV6-1; CDR3aa: CASSPRMTGHYGYTF
j_gene: TRBJ1-1; abundance: .; v_gene: TRBV15; CDR3aa: CATSREGNTEAFF
j_gene: TRBJ1-1; abundance: .; v_gene: TRBV10-1; CDR3aa: CASSASMNTEAFF
j_gene: TRBJ2-5; abundance: .; v_gene: TRBV6-2/TRBV6-3; CDR3aa: CASSSLLGALGETQYF
j_gene: TRBJ1-6; abundance: few; v_gene: TRBV10-1; CDR3aa: CASSERENNSPLHF
j_gene: TRBJ2-5; abundance: once; v_gene: TRBV7-9; CDR3aa: CASNPEAPETQYF
j_gene: TRBJ2-7; abundance: .; v_gene: TRBV7-2; CDR3aa: CASSLTNYEQYF
j_gene: TRBJ2-2; abundance: .; v_gene: TRBV7-2; CDR3aa: CASSPQGAVGELFF
j_gene: TRBJ2-3; abundance: .; v_gene: TRBV5-4; CDR3aa: CASSLAGGRDTQYF
j_gene: TRBJ1-6; abundance: .; v_gene: TRBV12-3/TRBV12-4; CDR3aa: CASSLGQGDSPLRF
j_gene: TRBJ2-3; abundance: many; v_gene: TRBV13; CDR3aa: CASSLLRGSTDTQYF
j_gene: TRBJ2-3; abundance: .; v_gene: TRBV7-2; CDR3aa: CASTQGDTQYF